Listed below are T cell receptor beta chains from one sample, sequenced in a study of T cells in Graves' hyperthyroidism and ophthalmopathy. TCRdb passed the multiplex PCR reads through MiXCR, listing each CDR3 protein once. The sample holds roughly 800,000 distinct CDR3 sequences; about two fifths are singletons and the top ten take approximately 8.7%. The specimen sequenced was blood. Every receptor here comes from a man younger than 35 with Graves' hyperthyroidism. CDR3s include the opening cysteine and the closing phenylalanine or tryptophan. The order of the fields is D gene, J gene, clone size, V gene, CDR3 protein. The D gene is left open where the match is weak. Expanded clones are given a class, and other clones once, few, many or no size at all.

.,TRBJ1-1,.,TRBV5-1,CATNPGDANTEAFF
.,TRBJ1-1,.,TRBV6-2/TRBV6-3,CASDSGSFAEAFF
TRBD1,TRBJ2-7,.,TRBV20-1,CSATDRVGYEQYF
TRBD1,TRBJ1-1,.,TRBV2,CVSNAQGSGSEAFF
.,TRBJ1-1,.,TRBV7-9,CAVTWATEAFF
.,TRBJ1-1,few,TRBV4-1,CASSQEQYTEAFF
TRBD1,TRBJ1-3,.,TRBV7-8,CASRPSRQGTSGNTIYF
TRBD1,TRBJ1-1,many,TRBV11-3,CASSSGQGAEAFF
.,TRBJ2-7,few,TRBV6-2/TRBV6-3,CASSLHMTYEQYF
.,TRBJ2-5,.,TRBV11-2,CASSYSLYIGEETQYF
.,TRBJ2-7,many,TRBV7-2,CASSLGGNPYEQYF
.,TRBJ2-2,few,TRBV12-3/TRBV12-4,CASSLEERPGELFF
.,TRBJ2-7,.,TRBV7-3,CASSQDKGQGSYEQYF
TRBD1,TRBJ2-1,.,TRBV7-9,CASSFVQGAHEQFF
.,TRBJ1-2,many,TRBV7-2,CASSLSGTKYGYTF
.,TRBJ1-5,many,TRBV29-1,CSVEDPGQPQHF
TRBD1,TRBJ1-5,few,TRBV10-3,CASSEGTGQHQPQHF
.,TRBJ1-1,few,TRBV20-1,CSAGGVQRGAFF
.,TRBJ2-5,.,TRBV2,CASSRRLQETQYF
.,TRBJ1-2,few,TRBV27,CASSSRDHRYGYTF
TRBD2,TRBJ2-7,.,TRBV28,CASSPGLAGGPYEQYF
.,TRBJ2-7,many,TRBV7-2,CASSSWTNYEQYF
TRBD1,TRBJ1-5,many,TRBV10-3,CAISGTGGPGNQPQHF
TRBD1,TRBJ2-5,many,TRBV7-7,CASSYTGAPQETQYF
.,TRBJ1-2,.,TRBV29-1,CSEGGGGGYTF
TRBD1,TRBJ1-5,.,TRBV19,CASSPGQDSNQPQHF
.,TRBJ2-7,.,TRBV10-3,CACSEHEAGLYEQYF
TRBD2,TRBJ2-7,few,TRBV7-2,CASSSRVAGGPHEQYF
.,TRBJ2-7,.,TRBV6-5,CANGEGWDYEQYF
TRBD1,TRBJ2-2,few,TRBV20-1,CSAKRQGHNTGELFF
.,TRBJ1-1,many,TRBV29-1,CSVPSQTEAFF
TRBD1,TRBJ1-4,.,TRBV2,CASFRDRGEKLFF
TRBD2,TRBJ2-7,few,TRBV2,CASSGAIGGGNYEQYF
.,TRBJ1-2,.,TRBV29-1,CSVEGSGTPYGYTF
TRBD1,TRBJ1-6,few,TRBV6-5,CASSYTGGDLEPLHF
.,TRBJ1-3,.,TRBV4-1,CASSQDPGSSGNTIYF
.,TRBJ2-7,.,TRBV7-9,CASRGDYPYEQYF
.,TRBJ1-2,many,TRBV9,CASSVRTDSNYGYTF
.,TRBJ1-2,once,TRBV29-1,CSVARGYGYTF